This T cell receptor (beta chain) was sequenced in a study of control samples from healthy donors and cancer patients. The assay was immunoSEQ multiplex PCR, and TCRdb's table has in-frame clones only and misses some. This sample carries 100,000 to 150,000 clones, 85% to 95% of them seen once, and the ten largest clones take approximately 0.58%. This receptor was obtained from a man older than 75 with head and neck cancer. The source material was PBMCs.

The CDR3 sequence is CASSFGLASYEQYF. The CDR3 coding sequence is TGTGCCAGCAGCTTTGGACTAGCCAGCTACGAGCAGTACTTC. The chain is built from TRBV11-2 and TRBJ2-7; 8 positions agree with TRBD2. Trimming cost V 3 bases and J 3 bases; bases outside gene matches: 4. The CDR3 loop spans 14 amino acids. CDR1 is SGHAT and CDR2 is FQNNGV in the germline V gene. Combining the CDR3 with reference TRBV11-2 and TRBJ2-7 gives the whole variable domain EAGVAQSPRYKIIEKRQSVAFWCNPISGHATLYWYQQILGQGPKLLIQFQNNGVVDDSQLPKDRFSAERLKGVDSTLKIQPAKLEDSAVYLCASSFGLASYEQYFGPGTRLTVT.